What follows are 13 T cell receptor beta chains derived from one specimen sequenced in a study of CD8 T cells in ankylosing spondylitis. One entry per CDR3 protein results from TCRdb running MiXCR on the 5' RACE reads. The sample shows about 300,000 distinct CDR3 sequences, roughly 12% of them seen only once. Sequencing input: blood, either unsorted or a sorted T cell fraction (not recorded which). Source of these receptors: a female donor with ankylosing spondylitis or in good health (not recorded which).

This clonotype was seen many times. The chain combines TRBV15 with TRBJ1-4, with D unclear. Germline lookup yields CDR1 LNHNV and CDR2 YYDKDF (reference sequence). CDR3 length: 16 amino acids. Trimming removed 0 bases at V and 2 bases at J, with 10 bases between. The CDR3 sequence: CATSRDPSITNEKLFF. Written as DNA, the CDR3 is TGTGCCACCAGCAGAGATCCGTCCATTACTAATGAAAAACTGTTTTTT.

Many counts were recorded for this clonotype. The CDR3 spells CASTKRGADPYEQYF. The CDR3 coding sequence is TGTGCCAGCACAAAGCGAGGGGCGGATCCCTACGAGCAGTACTTC. The rearrangement links TRBV12-3 or TRBV12-4 to TRBJ2-7, with D perhaps matching TRBD1 or TRBD2 (5 bases each). The CDR3 extends over 15 amino acids. Trimming removed 7 bases from V and 2 bases from J, with 18 bases in between.

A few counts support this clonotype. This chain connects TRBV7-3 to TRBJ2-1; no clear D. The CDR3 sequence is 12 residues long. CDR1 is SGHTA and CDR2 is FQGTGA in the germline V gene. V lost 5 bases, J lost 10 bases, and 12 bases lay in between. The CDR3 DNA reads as TGTGCCAGCAGCGGCACGTCGCACGAGCAGTTCTTC. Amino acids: CASSGTSHEQFF. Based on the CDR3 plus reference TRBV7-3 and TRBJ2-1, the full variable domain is GAGVSQTPSNKVTEKGKYVELRCDPISGHTALYWYRQSLGQGPEFLIYFQGTGAADDSGLPNDRFFAVRPEGSVSTLKIQRTERGDSAVYLCASSGTSHEQFFGPGTRLTVL.

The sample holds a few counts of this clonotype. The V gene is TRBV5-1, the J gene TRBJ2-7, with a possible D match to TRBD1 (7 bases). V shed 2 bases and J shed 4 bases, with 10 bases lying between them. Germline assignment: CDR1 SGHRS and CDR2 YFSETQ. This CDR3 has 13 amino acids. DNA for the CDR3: TGCGCCAGCAGCTTACAGGGGAGGTACGAGCAGTACTTC. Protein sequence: CASSLQGRYEQYF.

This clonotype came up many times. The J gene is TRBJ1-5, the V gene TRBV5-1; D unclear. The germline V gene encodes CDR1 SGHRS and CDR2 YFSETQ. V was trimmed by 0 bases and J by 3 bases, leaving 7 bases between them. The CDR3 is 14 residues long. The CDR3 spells CASSLVPTNQPQHF. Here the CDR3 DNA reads TGCGCCAGCAGCTTGGTACCGACCAATCAGCCCCAGCATTTT.

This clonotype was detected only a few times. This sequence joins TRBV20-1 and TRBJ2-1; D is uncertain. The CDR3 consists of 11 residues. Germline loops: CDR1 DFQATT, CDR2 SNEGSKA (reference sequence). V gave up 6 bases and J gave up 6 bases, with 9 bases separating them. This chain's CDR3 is CSAPRRNEQFF. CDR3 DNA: TGCAGTGCCCCCCGACGCAATGAGCAGTTCTTC.

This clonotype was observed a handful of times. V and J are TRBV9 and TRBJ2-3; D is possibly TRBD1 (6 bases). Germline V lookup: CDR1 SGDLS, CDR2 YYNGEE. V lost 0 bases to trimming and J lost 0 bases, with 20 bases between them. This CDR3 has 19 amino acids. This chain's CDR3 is CASSVGVGTYRSSTDTQYF. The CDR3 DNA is TGTGCCAGCAGCGTAGGAGTTGGGACATATCGATCTAGCACAGATACGCAGTATTTT.

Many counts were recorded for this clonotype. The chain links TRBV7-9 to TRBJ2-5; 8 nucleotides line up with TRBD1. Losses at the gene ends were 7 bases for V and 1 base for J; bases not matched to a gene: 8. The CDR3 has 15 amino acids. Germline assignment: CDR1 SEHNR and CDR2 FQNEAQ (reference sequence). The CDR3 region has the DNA TGTGCCAGCACAGGGGGCATAAGTATCCAAGAGACCCAGTACTTC. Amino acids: CASTGGISIQETQYF.

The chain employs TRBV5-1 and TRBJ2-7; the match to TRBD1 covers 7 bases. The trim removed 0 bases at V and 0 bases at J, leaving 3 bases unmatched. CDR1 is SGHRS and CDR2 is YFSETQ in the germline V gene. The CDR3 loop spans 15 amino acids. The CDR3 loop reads CASSLEGQLSYEQYF. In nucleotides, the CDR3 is TGCGCCAGCAGCTTGGAGGGACAGCTCTCCTACGAGCAGTACTTC.

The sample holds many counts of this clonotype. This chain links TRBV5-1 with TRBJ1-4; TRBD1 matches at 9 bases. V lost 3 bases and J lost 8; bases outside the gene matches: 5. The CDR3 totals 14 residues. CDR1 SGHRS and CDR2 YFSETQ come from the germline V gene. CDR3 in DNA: TGCGCCAGCAGCTCTCGGACAGGGGACGAAAAACTGTTTTTT. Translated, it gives CASSSRTGDEKLFF.

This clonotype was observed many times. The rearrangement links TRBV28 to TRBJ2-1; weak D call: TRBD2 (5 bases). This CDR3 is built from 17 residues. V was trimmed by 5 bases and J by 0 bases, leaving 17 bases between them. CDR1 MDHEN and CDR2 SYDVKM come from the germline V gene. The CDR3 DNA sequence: TGTGCCAGCAGTAGTCCCGGGGAAGTTAACTCCTACAATGAGCAGTTCTTC. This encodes CASSSPGEVNSYNEQFF.

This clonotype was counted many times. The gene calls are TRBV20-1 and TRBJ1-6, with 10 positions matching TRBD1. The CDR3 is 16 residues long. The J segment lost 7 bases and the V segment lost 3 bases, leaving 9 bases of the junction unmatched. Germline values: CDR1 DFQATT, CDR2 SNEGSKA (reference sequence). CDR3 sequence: CSARTGGVLKNSPLHF. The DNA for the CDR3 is TGCAGTGCTAGGACAGGGGGCGTTCTCAAAAATTCACCCCTCCACTTT.

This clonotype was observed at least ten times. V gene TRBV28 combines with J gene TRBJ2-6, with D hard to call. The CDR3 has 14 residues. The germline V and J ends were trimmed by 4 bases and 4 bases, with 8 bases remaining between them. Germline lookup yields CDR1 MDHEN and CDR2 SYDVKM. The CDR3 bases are TGTGCCAGCAGTTACCATGGGGGGGCCAACGTCCTGACTTTC. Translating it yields CASSYHGGANVLTF.